This TCR beta chain was sequenced in a study of human T cells and chemical hapten exposure. Time point of the sample: pre-sensitization, week 0. Treatment reported: therapeutic diphenylcyclopropenone sensitization with weekly scalp DPC. It was from unfractionated whole blood that total RNA was extracted. Trimming took 3 bases from V and 4 from J, leaving 12 bases between them. The CDR3 runs to 15 residues. Unique molecular identifiers were linked by the library to individual cDNA molecules. In the authors' methods: About 97,000 TCRs per sample was the median, with a range of roughly 23,224 to 750,000. TCRdb independently ran MiXCR on the RACE reads; one entry per CDR3 protein. The V and J calls come from TCRdb's annotation, not from the publication. The sample has 380,000 or so distinct CDR3 sequences; over 5% are singletons. Many counts were recorded for this clonotype.

The sequences come from whole blood, collected in connection with sensitization to the hapten diphenylcyclopropenone (DPC). V usage is TRBV12-3 or TRBV12-4 and J usage is TRBJ1-4, with D possibly TRBD1 on 6 matching bases. This clonotype was obtained from a woman younger than 35 with alopecia areata. Some clones in this sample may be carry-over from other donors' samples. The CDR3: CASSLGAGDNEKLFF. The CDR3 nucleotides read TGTGCCAGCAGTTTGGGGGCCGGAGATAATGAAAAACTGTTTTTT.